The entry that follows covers one T cell receptor beta chain sequence. Its specificity is not known. This sample is part of a study of cytomegalovirus exposure and HLA in healthy donors. Study-level information: Of a few hundred genotyped donors, about 80% clustered with self-reported Caucasian donors. Broader study findings: Later analysis associated a missense DCLRE1C variant with TCR beta V- and J-gene trimming.

Donors consisted of healthy bone marrow donors. Though nominally healthy at sampling, donors likely had unrecorded immune exposures. The PCR was carried out with 60 Vbeta primers and 13 Jbeta primers. Libraries were prepared by immunoSEQ multiplex PCR; TCRdb keeps only in-frame clonotypes and omits some of them. The data contain about 93,000 clones, less than 80% of them seen just once; the ten biggest clones take up about 3%. Germline loops: CDR1 MNHEY, CDR2 SVGAGI. The CDR3 consists of 15 residues. Trimming cost V 7 bases and J 3 bases, with 18 bases left between them. The receptor's source is a woman between 40 and 55 years old in good health and CMV-seronegative. Sequenced: PBMCs. J is TRBJ1-2 and V is TRBV6-5; D is perhaps TRBD1 (6 bases). CDR3: CASIKRGARDYGYTF. CDR3 in DNA: TGTGCCAGCATCAAGCGGGGGGCTAGAGACTATGGCTACACCTTC.